This TCR beta chain derives from a study of human T cells and chemical hapten exposure. This clonotype was seen only a few times. Antigen specificity is unknown. General observations from the study: Given that the donors had alopecia, their immune response may differ from that seen in healthy people.

TCRdb processed the RACE reads anew with MiXCR; each CDR3 protein has one entry. This table has about 80,000 distinct CDR3 sequences, around a tenth appearing once. There are 15 residues in the CDR3. The ends lost 3 bases at V and 3 bases at J; junction bases unmatched: 2. Germline values: CDR1 SGHTA, CDR2 FQGTGA. Documented time point: patch test 2, 6 weeks after DPC sensitization. Treatment noted: therapeutic diphenylcyclopropenone sensitization with weekly scalp DPC. The genes are TRBV7-3 and TRBJ2-1; TRBD1 agrees at 10 bases. The sequence was obtained from a man younger than 30 with alopecia areata. Some clones in this sample may be carry-over from other donors' samples. Sequencing was performed on whole blood, taken in connection with sensitization to the hapten diphenylcyclopropenone (DPC). CDR3 sequence: CASSFDRGHYNEQFF. DNA of the CDR3: TGTGCCAGCAGCTTTGACAGGGGGCACTACAATGAGCAGTTCTTC.